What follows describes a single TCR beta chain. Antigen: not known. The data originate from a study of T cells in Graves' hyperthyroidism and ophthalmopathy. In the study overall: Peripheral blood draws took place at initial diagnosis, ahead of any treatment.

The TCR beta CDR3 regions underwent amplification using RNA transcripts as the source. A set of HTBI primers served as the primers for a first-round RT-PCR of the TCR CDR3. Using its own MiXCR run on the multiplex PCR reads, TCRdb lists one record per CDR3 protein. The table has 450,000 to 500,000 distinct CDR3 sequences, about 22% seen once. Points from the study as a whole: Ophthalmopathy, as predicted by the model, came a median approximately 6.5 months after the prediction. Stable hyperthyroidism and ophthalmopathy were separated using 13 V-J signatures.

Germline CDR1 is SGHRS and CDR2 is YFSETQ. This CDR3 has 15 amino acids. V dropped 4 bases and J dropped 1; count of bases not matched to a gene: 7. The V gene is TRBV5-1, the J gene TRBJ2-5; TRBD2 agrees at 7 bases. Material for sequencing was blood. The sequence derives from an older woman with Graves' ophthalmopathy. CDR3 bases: TGCGCCAGCAGCCAGCCGACTAGCAGCCAAGAGACCCAGTACTTC. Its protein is CASSQPTSSQETQYF.